These T cell receptor beta chains were read from a single sample in a study of blood T cell repertoires in COVID-19. TCRdb keeps only in-frame clones here, not all; method: immunoSEQ multiplex PCR. Of 150,000 to 200,000 clones in the sample, roughly 85% are singletons; the top ten hold roughly 9%. Sequencing was performed on PBMCs or T cells enriched from blood (not recorded which). Every receptor here comes from a woman under 30 who had recovered from COVID-19. CDR3s include the opening cysteine and the closing phenylalanine or tryptophan. Fields, in order: D gene, V gene, clone size, J gene, CDR3 DNA, CDR3 protein. The D gene is left open where the match is weak. Size is stated for part of the rows, as once, few or many counts, or as a class when the clone is expanded.

d_call: TRBD2
v_call: TRBV28
clone_size: -
j_call: TRBJ2-7
cdr3_nt: TGTGCCAGCACCCTGGGGGGGGTGTCGGGGTACGAGCAGTACTTC
cdr3_aa: CASTLGGVSGYEQYF

d_call: TRBD1
v_call: TRBV15
clone_size: -
j_call: TRBJ1-2
cdr3_nt: TGTGCCACCAGCAGGAATACAGGGGACTATGGCTACACCTTC
cdr3_aa: CATSRNTGDYGYTF

d_call: TRBD1
v_call: TRBV10-3
clone_size: -
j_call: TRBJ2-7
cdr3_nt: TGTGCCATCAGTGAGGAACAGGGGCGCCATTCTGCCGAGCAGTACTTC
cdr3_aa: CAISEEQGRHSAEQYF

d_call: -
v_call: TRBV24-1
clone_size: few
j_call: TRBJ2-7
cdr3_nt: TGTGCCACCAGTGAAAAGCTTGATGAGTTCTCCTACGAGCAGTACTTC
cdr3_aa: CATSEKLDEFSYEQYF

d_call: TRBD2
v_call: TRBV7-7
clone_size: -
j_call: TRBJ2-5
cdr3_nt: TGTGCTAGCAGCGCAGGACTAGCGGGGAAAGAGACCCAGTACTTC
cdr3_aa: CASSAGLAGKETQYF

d_call: TRBD2
v_call: TRBV29-1
clone_size: -
j_call: TRBJ2-5
cdr3_nt: TGCAGCGTTATAAGCGGGGCCCAAGAGACCCAGTACTTC
cdr3_aa: CSVISGAQETQYF

d_call: TRBD1
v_call: TRBV28
clone_size: -
j_call: TRBJ1-1
cdr3_nt: TGTGCCAGCAGTCAAATCCCAGGGGGCTTGTCGGACACTGAAGCTTTCTTT
cdr3_aa: CASSQIPGGLSDTEAFF

d_call: TRBD1
v_call: TRBV7-9
clone_size: -
j_call: TRBJ1-4
cdr3_nt: TGTGCCAGCAGCCAGACCGGGACAGCAAATGAAAAACTGTTTTTT
cdr3_aa: CASSQTGTANEKLFF

d_call: -
v_call: TRBV28
clone_size: -
j_call: TRBJ1-1
cdr3_nt: TGTGCCAGTCGTGGTGGGGGGGCGGTGAACACTGAAGCTTTCTTT
cdr3_aa: CASRGGGAVNTEAFF

d_call: -
v_call: TRBV15
clone_size: few
j_call: TRBJ2-7
cdr3_nt: TGTGCCACCAGCAGGATTGGCCTAGCGAGAGAGCAGTACTTC
cdr3_aa: CATSRIGLAREQYF

d_call: -
v_call: TRBV5-1
clone_size: -
j_call: TRBJ2-7
cdr3_nt: TGCGCCAGCAGCTCGACAGGAGTCGAGCAGTACTTC
cdr3_aa: CASSSTGVEQYF

d_call: -
v_call: TRBV14
clone_size: -
j_call: TRBJ1-6
cdr3_nt: TGTGCCAGCAGCCGACATTCGGCACACGTGCGGGGGTATCGATATAATTCACCCCTCCACTTT
cdr3_aa: CASSRHSAHVRGYRYNSPLHF

d_call: TRBD2
v_call: TRBV10-1
clone_size: -
j_call: TRBJ2-1
cdr3_nt: TGCGCCAGCAGTGGGACTAGCGGAAAGCAGTTCTTC
cdr3_aa: CASSGTSGKQFF

d_call: TRBD1
v_call: TRBV7-2
clone_size: -
j_call: TRBJ1-5
cdr3_nt: TGTGCCAGCAGCTTGACGACAGGGGTCGGGCAGCCCCAGCATTTT
cdr3_aa: CASSLTTGVGQPQHF

d_call: -
v_call: TRBV7-2
clone_size: -
j_call: TRBJ2-7
cdr3_nt: TGTGCCAGCAGCTGGGGGGACTCCACCTACGAGCAGTACTTC
cdr3_aa: CASSWGDSTYEQYF

d_call: -
v_call: TRBV5-6
clone_size: -
j_call: TRBJ1-2
cdr3_nt: TGTGCCAGCAGCTTGGCTCTGACAGGAACTAACTATGGCTACACCTTC
cdr3_aa: CASSLALTGTNYGYTF

d_call: -
v_call: TRBV6-4
clone_size: -
j_call: TRBJ2-3
cdr3_nt: TGTGCCAGCAGTGACTCGACTAGCACAGATACGCAGTATTTT
cdr3_aa: CASSDSTSTDTQYF

d_call: -
v_call: TRBV7-2
clone_size: few
j_call: TRBJ1-2
cdr3_nt: TGTGCCAGCAGCGACACAGTTAGCTACACCTTC
cdr3_aa: CASSDTVSYTF

d_call: TRBD2
v_call: TRBV9
clone_size: -
j_call: TRBJ2-2
cdr3_nt: TGTGCCAGCAGCGATAGACTAGCCCTGAACACCGGGGAGCTGTTTTTT
cdr3_aa: CASSDRLALNTGELFF

d_call: -
v_call: TRBV12-3/TRBV12-4
clone_size: -
j_call: TRBJ1-1
cdr3_nt: TGTGCCAGCAGGTACCAGGAGAACACTGAAGCTTTCTTT
cdr3_aa: CASRYQENTEAFF

d_call: -
v_call: TRBV7-3
clone_size: -
j_call: TRBJ2-1
cdr3_nt: TGTGCCAGCAGCGGGGACTCCGCCTACAATGAGCAGTTCTTC
cdr3_aa: CASSGDSAYNEQFF

d_call: TRBD2
v_call: TRBV3-1/TRBV3-2
clone_size: -
j_call: TRBJ2-1
cdr3_nt: TGTGCCAGCAGCCAAGTCGCTAGCGGGTTAAATGAGCAGTTCTTC
cdr3_aa: CASSQVASGLNEQFF

d_call: TRBD2
v_call: TRBV15
clone_size: -
j_call: TRBJ2-3
cdr3_nt: TGTGCCACCAGCAGAGGGCAAATAAGGAGCGGGGGGGCAGGAGATACGCAGTATTTT
cdr3_aa: CATSRGQIRSGGAGDTQYF

d_call: -
v_call: TRBV6-5
clone_size: -
j_call: TRBJ1-6
cdr3_nt: TGTGCCAGTCATCGGGAATATAATTCACCCCTCCACTTT
cdr3_aa: CASHREYNSPLHF

d_call: -
v_call: TRBV25-1
clone_size: -
j_call: TRBJ1-1
cdr3_nt: TGTGCCAGCAGTGGCCGAGGGGGGGGCGATACTGAAGCTTTCTTT
cdr3_aa: CASSGRGGGDTEAFF

d_call: TRBD1
v_call: TRBV5-4
clone_size: -
j_call: TRBJ1-1
cdr3_nt: TGTGCCAGCAGCTCCGAGACAGGGTGGGCTGAAGCTTTCTTT
cdr3_aa: CASSSETGWAEAFF

d_call: TRBD1
v_call: TRBV18
clone_size: -
j_call: TRBJ1-1
cdr3_nt: TGTGCCAGCTCAGCGTCCGGGACAGTCACTGAAGCTTTCTTT
cdr3_aa: CASSASGTVTEAFF